This T cell receptor beta chain comes out of a study of blood T cell repertoires in COVID-19. Overall study context: Samples representing acute and convalescent COVID-19 were sourced from the United States, Italy and Spain. Nucleic acid was either cDNA or gDNA, and it came from T cells, B-cell-depleted T cells, or PBMCs.

The participants were between about 18 and 89 years old and came from roughly 25 US areas. J lost 5 bases, V lost 3 bases, and 2 bases had no gene match. The CDR3 covers 14 residues. From germline, CDR1 is SGHRS and CDR2 YFSETQ. Per the authors' pipeline: Amplification with reference gene primers provided the estimates of nucleated cell counts. TCRdb keeps only in-frame clones here, not all; method: immunoSEQ multiplex PCR. Clone size and V and J calls were adopted from that table, with D and trimming inferred from the DNA. The repertoire has around 250,000 clones, roughly 86% of them found once; the top ten carry around 1.6%.

The rearrangement links TRBV5-1 to TRBJ2-3, with TRBD2 identical over 11 bases. The TCR comes from a woman aged 50 to 65 who had recovered from COVID-19. The specimen sequenced was PBMCs or T cells enriched from blood (not recorded which). CDR3 DNA sequence: TGCGCCAGCAGCTACGGACTAGCGGGAGATACGCAGTATTTT. It codes for CASSYGLAGDTQYF.